This record covers a single TCR beta chain. The data were taken from a study of graft-versus-host responses after intestinal transplantation. The CDR3 is made up of 15 amino acids. Trimming stripped 1 base from V and 1 base from J, with 8 bases between. CDR1 is SGHTS and CDR2 is YDEGEE in the germline V gene. Using immunoSEQ multiplex PCR, the repertoire was profiled, and TCRdb retains in-frame clones only, with some absent. Of some 40,000 clones detected, roughly 91% appear once; the ten largest clones hold about 4.4%. The source is a human patient who received an intestinal transplant, so some T cells may come from the graft donor. Sequences were derived from PBMCs, sampled 524 days after transplant. The V gene is TRBV5-8, the J gene TRBJ2-2; D might be TRBD1 (5 bases). CDR3 sequence reads: CASSLYTGNTGELFF. In nucleotides, the CDR3 is TGTGCCAGCAGCTTGTACACAGGGAACACCGGGGAGCTGTTTTTT.